Below, 17 T cell receptor beta chains from the same sample are listed, as sequenced in a study of cytomegalovirus exposure and HLA in healthy donors. Libraries were prepared by immunoSEQ multiplex PCR; TCRdb keeps only in-frame clonotypes and omits some of them. In the table there are about 220,000 clones, approximately 87% of which are singletons. The specimen was PBMCs. The receptors here all came from a man between 18 and 35 years old in good health and CMV-seronegative.

The chain carries TRBV7-8 and TRBJ2-1; the match to TRBD2 covers 13 bases. V lost 3 bases and J lost 8; bases outside the gene matches: 7. The CDR3 covers 16 residues. Germline CDR1 SGHVS, CDR2 FQNEAQ. CDR3 nucleotide sequence: TGTGCCAGCAGCTTTGGGACTAGCGGGACGAGGGATGAGCAGTTCTTC. Residues: CASSFGTSGTRDEQFF.

This chain joins TRBV28 and TRBJ2-7, with TRBD1 identical over 7 bases. CDR3 length: 13 residues. Unmatched junction bases numbered 5, after V lost 3 bases and J lost 6 bases. The V gene's germline CDR1 is MDHEN and CDR2 SYDVKM. The CDR3, as DNA: TGTGCCAGCAGTTTTAGGGGGCCTATCGAGCAGTACTTC. Its translation: CASSFRGPIEQYF.

This clone was found a few times. The chain links TRBV2 to TRBJ2-2; D uncertain. The CDR3 is 11 residues long. Trimming cost V 6 bases and J 3 bases, with 2 bases left between them. Germline V gene sequence: CDR1 SNHLY, CDR2 FYNNEI. The CDR3 spells CASSYTGELFF. Here the CDR3 DNA reads TGTGCCAGCAGCTACACCGGGGAGCTGTTTTTT.

The CDR3 sequence is CASGGGSNQPQHF. CDR3 bases: TGTGCCAGCGGGGGAGGTTCCAATCAGCCCCAGCATTTT. V and J are TRBV6-5 and TRBJ1-5, with D possibly TRBD1 on 5 matching bases. The CDR3 is 13 residues long. Trimming stripped 8 bases from V and 3 bases from J, with 11 bases between. Germline values: CDR1 MNHEY, CDR2 SVGAGI.

The J gene is TRBJ1-4, the V gene TRBV11-2, with a possible D match to TRBD1 (5 bases). The ends were cut back, 5 bases at V and 0 bases at J, with 19 bases in the middle. The CDR3 runs 18 residues. Per germline, CDR1 SGHAT and CDR2 FQNNGV. This chain's CDR3 is CASSLRGDYLSTNEKLFF. The CDR3 coding sequence is TGTGCCAGCAGCCTGCGAGGGGACTATCTCTCAACTAATGAAAAACTGTTTTTT.

J is TRBJ2-7 and V is TRBV7-8; 11 nucleotides align to TRBD2. The junction had 11 bases not matched to a gene; V was cut back by 1 base and J by 12 bases. This CDR3 is 15 amino acids long. Germline loops: CDR1 SGHVS, CDR2 FQNEAQ. The CDR3 sequence: CASSLERLAGGLGYF. The CDR3 nucleotides read TGTGCCAGCAGCTTAGAAAGGCTAGCGGGAGGCCTTGGGTACTTC.

The chain couples TRBV27 to TRBJ2-5; weak D call: TRBD1 (6 bases). This CDR3 is built from 13 residues. The ends were cut back, 2 bases at V and 4 bases at J, with 8 bases in the middle. Germline CDR1 MNHEY, CDR2 SMNVEV (reference sequence). The CDR3 DNA is TGTGCCAGCAGTTTAGCCAGGGGAGAGACCCAGTACTTC. Amino acids: CASSLARGETQYF.

The rearrangement links TRBV5-1 to TRBJ2-5; D possibly corresponds to TRBD2 (6 bases). The CDR3 runs to 14 residues. V gave up 3 bases and J gave up 5 bases, with 14 bases separating them. Germline V gene lookup returns CDR1 SGHRS and CDR2 YFSETQ. Here the CDR3 reads CASSSGAGGETQYF. In DNA, the CDR3 is TGCGCCAGCAGCTCCGGGGCTGGAGGGGAGACCCAGTACTTC.

The chain uses TRBV7-8 and TRBJ2-2; TRBD2 agrees at 7 bases. The CDR3 runs 14 residues. The junction had 7 bases not matched to a gene; V was cut back by 7 bases and J by 5 bases. The germline gives CDR1 SGHVS, CDR2 FQNEAQ. The CDR3, as DNA: TGTGCCAGCACCCTAGGGGAGGGAACCGGGGAGCTGTTTTTT. Translated, it gives CASTLGEGTGELFF.

The chain couples TRBV20-1 to TRBJ2-1, with unresolved D. Germline CDR1 and CDR2: DFQATT and SNEGSKA (reference sequence). The CDR3 extends over 11 amino acids. Trimming pared 5 bases from V and 3 bases from J, leaving 5 bases between. CDR3 in amino acids: CSAPYYNEQFF. CDR3 DNA: TGCAGTGCTCCTTACTACAATGAGCAGTTCTTC.

This clone has just a few counts. The chain is built from TRBV28 and TRBJ2-7; 7 bases are a match to TRBD1. J gave up 3 bases and V 6 bases, and 11 bases lay outside the gene matches. The CDR3 totals 15 residues. The germline V gene has CDR1 MDHEN and CDR2 SYDVKM. The DNA for the CDR3 is TGTGCCAGCAGCCACGGACAGGCTACTTTCTACGAGCAGTACTTC. It yields the protein CASSHGQATFYEQYF.

The genes are TRBV7-2 and TRBJ2-1, with 8 nucleotides matching TRBD1. The germline V gene has CDR1 SGHTA and CDR2 FQGNSA. CDR3 length equals 15 residues. V shed 4 bases and J 4 bases; nucleotides not matched to a gene: 6. The CDR3 DNA is TGTGCCAGCAGCTCCACGGGACAGGCTTACAATGAGCAGTTCTTC. It specifies CASSSTGQAYNEQFF.

The chain carries TRBV4-2 and TRBJ2-3; a possible D gene is TRBD1 (6 bases). The CDR3 is 16 amino acids. The germline V gene has CDR1 LGHNA and CDR2 YNFKEQ. Trimming removed 0 bases from V and 3 bases from J, with 13 bases in between. In DNA form, the CDR3 reads TGTGCCAGCAGCCAAGATCAGGGTAGGGGGACAGATACGCAGTATTTT. It codes for CASSQDQGRGTDTQYF.

The CDR3 region has the DNA TGTGCCAGCAGCTTATATACACCGGGAGTGTCCGAGCAGTACTTC. As protein: CASSLYTPGVSEQYF. The chain recombines TRBV7-2 with TRBJ2-7, with a weak D call TRBD2 (6 bases). V was cut by 2 bases and J by 6 bases, with 17 bases left in between. The CDR3 extends over 15 amino acids. Per germline, CDR1 SGHTA and CDR2 FQGNSA.

V gene TRBV9 combines with J gene TRBJ1-5, with D tentatively TRBD1 (6 bases). The length of the CDR3 is 15 residues. Per the germline V gene, CDR1 is SGDLS and CDR2 is YYNGEE. Trimming removed 0 bases from V and 6 bases from J, with 13 bases in between. The CDR3 here is CASSVGSGGSQPQHF. The CDR3 region has the DNA TGTGCCAGCAGCGTAGGTAGCGGGGGCTCTCAGCCCCAGCATTTT.

This chain uses TRBV28 with TRBJ2-3, with 7 bases aligning to TRBD1. Losses at the gene ends were 3 bases for V and 0 bases for J; bases not matched to a gene: 3. CDR3 length: 15 amino acids. The germline CDR1 and CDR2 sequences are MDHEN and SYDVKM. CDR3 loop: CASSLVGQSTDTQYF. The CDR3 region has the DNA TGTGCCAGCAGTTTGGTGGGACAGAGCACAGATACGCAGTATTTT.

This CDR3 is CASSTLTGAGTEAFF. The CDR3 DNA reads as TGTGCCAGCAGCACCTTAACAGGGGCGGGGACTGAAGCTTTCTTT. This sequence joins TRBV7-8 and TRBJ1-1; 7 positions agree with TRBD1. The CDR3 runs to 15 residues. Germline V lookup: CDR1 SGHVS, CDR2 FQNEAQ. Unmatched junction bases numbered 11, after V lost 5 bases and J lost 5 bases.